This TCR beta chain was recorded in a study of T cells after yellow fever vaccination. Findings of the study overall: Bulk-population clonotypes that are abundant could appear as contaminants in FACS-sorted repertoires. A minor fraction of clonotypes spanned both CD4 and CD8 compartments. Once the booster was given, most primary-vaccination clones reappeared, at about 95% for CD4 and approximately 88% for CD8.

The sample holds many counts of this clonotype. Trimming removed 5 bases from V and 4 bases from J, with 15 bases in between. Germline CDR1 and CDR2: MGHRA and YSYEKL. The CDR3 consists of 15 residues. As TCR cDNA was made by 5'RACE template switching, a universal primer site and UMIs were added. Via MiXCR, TCRdb re-called the 5' RACE reads, giving one row per CDR3 protein. The data show around 60,000 distinct CDR3 sequences, approximately 5.5% seen once. V gene TRBV4-1 combines with J gene TRBJ2-1; tentatively, D is TRBD1 (7 bases). The source material was PBMCs, either bulk or a sorted T-cell subset (CD4+, CD8+, memory, or dextramer-sorted; not recorded which), sampled on the day of the yellow fever booster vaccination. This receptor was obtained from a man aged 18 to 30 who received the YFV17D yellow fever vaccine. This CDR3 is CASSAGTASYNEQFF. The DNA for the CDR3 is TGCGCCAGCAGCGCGGGGACAGCTTCTTACAATGAGCAGTTCTTC.